This paragraph covers one TCR beta chain sequence. Unmatched junction bases numbered 8, after V lost 4 bases and J lost 6 bases. This CDR3 is 14 amino acids long. CDR1 SGDLS and CDR2 YYNGEE come from the germline V gene. This entry belongs to a study of blood T cell repertoires in COVID-19. Overall study context: Samples representing acute and convalescent COVID-19 were sourced from the United States, Italy and Spain.

Study processing details: Estimates of nucleated cell counts were drawn from the amplification of reference gene primers. Assay: immunoSEQ multiplex PCR; the TCRdb copy retains only in-frame clones and omits some. V and J calls and clone size are those listed in that table; D and trimming were worked out from the DNA. The table lists over 90,000 clones, roughly 87% of them singletons. This sequence was found in a woman aged 45-60 years with COVID-19, enrolled during active disease. Sequencing was done on a sample of peripheral blood. The chain has TRBV9 and TRBJ2-3; 7 bases fit TRBD2. CDR3 sequence reads: CASSLRLAPDTQYF. CDR3 nucleotide sequence: TGTGCCAGCAGCCTACGACTAGCTCCGGATACGCAGTATTTT.